The 17 T cell receptor beta chains below were found in one sample sequenced in a study of T cell repertoires in cytomegalovirus infection. TCRdb fed the reads into MiXCR, producing one record per CDR3 protein. The top ten hold approximately 8% of the sample, which has 300,000 to 450,000 distinct CDR3 sequences, 15% to 20% seen once. Sequencing input: PBMCs. Receptors were obtained from a human donor in good health (CMV status not recorded). Some clones in this sample may be carry-over from other donors' samples.

V is TRBV6-2 or TRBV6-3 and J is TRBJ2-7; D is uncertain. CDR3 size: 16 residues. Germline values: CDR1 MNHEY, CDR2 SVGEGT. V was cut by 6 bases and J by 0 bases, with 18 bases left in between. In DNA form, the CDR3 reads TGTGCCAGCAGCAGAACCGGCGGCGGACGCTCCTACGAGCAGTACTTC. It codes for CASSRTGGGRSYEQYF.

This clonotype was picked up a small number of times. This chain links TRBV7-8 with TRBJ1-6, with 8 bases identical to TRBD1. The CDR3 loop spans 17 amino acids. Germline-derived CDR1 and CDR2 are SGHVS and FQNEAQ. V dropped 5 bases and J dropped 1; count of bases not matched to a gene: 7. CDR3 region: CASSMDRVGSYNSPLHF. CDR3 coding DNA: TGTGCCAGCAGCATGGACAGGGTGGGATCCTATAATTCACCCCTCCACTTT. The complete variable domain, with remaining parts taken from reference TRBV7-8 and TRBJ1-6, reads GAGVSQSPRYKVAKRGQDVALRCDPISGHVSLFWYQQALGQGPEFLTYFQNEAQLDKSGLPSDRFFAERPEGSVSTLKIQRTQQEDSAVYLCASSMDRVGSYNSPLHFGNGTRLTVT.

This clonotype was counted only a few times. The V and J genes are TRBV6-1 and TRBJ2-2; the match to TRBD1 covers 9 bases. Trimming at V came to 6 bases and at J to 0 bases, leaving 11 bases not matched to a gene. The CDR3 totals 18 residues. Per germline, CDR1 MNHNS and CDR2 SASEGT. CDR3 sequence reads: CASSAFGTGRPNTGELFF. The CDR3 region has the DNA TGTGCCAGCAGCGCCTTTGGGACAGGGCGCCCGAACACCGGGGAGCTGTTTTTT.

In its sample, this clonotype was seen many times. The chain employs TRBV27 and TRBJ2-3; 9 bases fit TRBD2. CDR3 length: 19 residues. CDR1 MNHEY and CDR2 SMNVEV come from the germline V gene (reference sequence). Losses at the gene ends were 1 base for V and 1 base for J; bases not matched to a gene: 12. CDR3 protein: CASSLLGFSAGGRTDTQYF. CDR3 bases: TGTGCCAGCAGTTTATTAGGGTTCTCAGCGGGAGGCCGCACAGATACGCAGTATTTT.

In this sample, this clonotype turned up many times. The J gene is TRBJ2-1, the V gene TRBV7-2, with D perhaps TRBD1 (5 bases). Germline CDR1 is SGHTA and CDR2 is FQGNSA. V lost 1 base, J lost 6 bases, and 10 bases lay in between. This CDR3 has 14 residues. The CDR3 DNA follows: TGTGCCAGCAGCTTAGTCGGCAGGGTCAATGAGCAGTTCTTC. Its translation is CASSLVGRVNEQFF.

The V and J genes are TRBV7-9 and TRBJ2-1, with 9 nucleotides matching TRBD1. V was clipped by 5 bases and J by 6 bases; unmatched bases: 8. Germline V gives CDR1 SEHNR, CDR2 FQNEAQ (reference sequence). This CDR3 is built from 15 residues. The CDR3 DNA follows: TGTGCCAGCAGCCACCGGGACAGGGCACCCAATGAGCAGTTCTTC. It encodes CASSHRDRAPNEQFF.

The chain has TRBV3-1 and TRBJ2-5; 7 nucleotides align to TRBD2. After removal of 5 bases from V and 0 bases from J, the junction contained 6 bases not matched to a gene. The CDR3 loop spans 15 amino acids. Germline V gene lookup returns CDR1 LGHDT and CDR2 YNNKEL (reference sequence). CDR3 sequence reads: CASSSGLPDQETQYF. Here the CDR3 DNA reads TGTGCCAGCAGCTCGGGACTACCAGACCAAGAGACCCAGTACTTC.

This clonotype was observed a few times. This rearrangement joins TRBV18 to TRBJ1-1, with D unclear. The CDR3 spans 16 residues. Germline V gene data show CDR1 as KGHSH and CDR2 as LQKENI. V lost 1 base to trimming and J lost 0 bases, with 12 bases between them. CDR3 coding DNA: TGTGCCAGCTCACCACGTGTGGGAAAGATGAACACTGAAGCTTTCTTT. It specifies CASSPRVGKMNTEAFF. The full variable domain, in which reference TRBV18 and TRBJ1-1 provide the parts outside the CDR3, is NAGVMQNPRHLVRRRGQEARLRCSPMKGHSHVYWYRQLPEEGLKFMVYLQKENIIDESGMPKERFSAEFPKEGPSILRIQQVVRGDSAAYFCASSPRVGKMNTEAFFGQGTRLTVV.

This clonotype was counted at least ten times. The chain has TRBV7-2 and TRBJ2-3; TRBD1 might be the D (6 bases). This CDR3 spans 16 amino acids. CDR1 is SGHTA, CDR2 FQGNSA, per germline. V shed 7 bases and J shed 0 bases, with 17 bases lying between them. The CDR3 here is CASNLHAGTSTDTQYF. As DNA, the CDR3 is TGTGCCAGCAACCTCCACGCCGGGACAAGCACAGATACGCAGTATTTT.

The V and J genes are TRBV2 and TRBJ2-1; D ambiguous. There are 13 residues in the CDR3. The ends were cut back, 7 bases at V and 8 bases at J, with 15 bases in the middle. Germline CDR1 and CDR2: SNHLY and FYNNEI. The CDR3 sequence is CASTYTFAYEQFF. CDR3 DNA sequence: TGTGCCAGCACCTATACCTTTGCATATGAGCAGTTCTTC.

This chain joins TRBV19 and TRBJ2-1; D unclear. Germline-derived CDR1 and CDR2 are LNHDA and SQIVND (reference sequence). The CDR3 covers 15 residues. The V end was cut by 3 bases, the J end by 3 bases, with 12 bases between. CDR3 sequence reads: CASSIGGRGYNEQFF. In DNA, the CDR3 is TGTGCCAGTAGTATTGGCGGCCGCGGCTACAATGAGCAGTTCTTC. Looking up the rest from reference TRBV19 and TRBJ2-1 gives the full variable domain: DGGITQSPKYLFRKEGQNVTLSCEQNLNHDAMYWYRQDPGQGLRLIYYSQIVNDFQKGDIAEGYSVSREKKESFPLTVTSAQKNPTAFYLCASSIGGRGYNEQFFGPGTRLTVL.

This clonotype has a handful of counts. DNA for the CDR3: TGTGCCAGCAGATGGGACAAAATGAACACCGGGGAGCTGTTTTTT. Its protein is CASRWDKMNTGELFF. This sequence joins TRBV6-2 or TRBV6-3 and TRBJ2-2; possible D gene TRBD1, 6 bases. The V gene's germline CDR1 is MNHEY and CDR2 SVGEGT. V gave up 6 bases and J gave up 1 base, with 12 bases separating them. This CDR3 contains 15 residues.

This clonotype was detected many times. The chain is built from TRBV7-2 and TRBJ2-3; 9 nucleotides agree with TRBD2. The ends lost 5 bases at V and 0 bases at J; junction bases unmatched: 6. The germline CDR1 and CDR2 sequences are SGHTA and FQGNSA. The CDR3 is 16 residues long. The CDR3 loop reads CASSPGTSGSTDTQYF. CDR3 sequence (DNA): TGTGCCAGCAGCCCCGGCACTAGCGGGAGCACAGATACGCAGTATTTT.

This clonotype occurred a few times. The V call is TRBV7-2, the J call TRBJ1-2; 12 bases match TRBD1. The V gene end was trimmed by 5 bases and the J gene end by 6 bases; junction bases not matched to a gene: 13. Germline V gene lookup returns CDR1 SGHTA and CDR2 FQGNSA. The CDR3 has 17 residues. The CDR3 is CASSVGTGGATYDGYTF. CDR3 nucleotide sequence: TGTGCCAGCAGCGTCGGGACAGGGGGCGCTACCTATGATGGCTACACCTTC. Full variable domain (missing parts from reference TRBV7-2 and TRBJ1-2): GAGVSQSPSNKVTEKGKDVELRCDPISGHTALYWYRQSLGQGLEFLIYFQGNSAPDKSGLPSDRFSAERTGGSVSTLTIQRTQQEDSAVYLCASSVGTGGATYDGYTFGSGTRLTVV.

The chain has TRBV23-1 and TRBJ2-1, with 8 bases matching TRBD1. TRBV23-1 is sorted into the ORF group, with uncertain function. V dropped 4 bases and J dropped 1; count of bases not matched to a gene: 6. The length of the CDR3 is 16 residues. CDR3 DNA sequence: TGCGCCAGCAGTCTCGTGACAGGGGAATCCTACAATGAGCAGTTCTTC. This translates into CASSLVTGESYNEQFF.

In this sample, this clonotype turned up many times. The chain recombines TRBV7-2 with TRBJ1-4, with D perhaps matching TRBD1 (5 bases). This CDR3 has 15 amino acids. V dropped 6 bases and J dropped 8 bases, with 19 bases sitting between them. Germline V gene lookup returns CDR1 SGHTA and CDR2 FQGNSA. DNA of the CDR3: TGTGCCAGCAGGTTTCAGACACAGGACACCGAAAAACTGTTTTTT. Its translation is CASRFQTQDTEKLFF.

This clonotype was seen ten or more times. J is TRBJ2-5 and V is TRBV7-2; TRBD2 aligns across 11 bases. The CDR3 spans 16 residues. CDR1 is SGHTA and CDR2 is FQGNSA in the germline V gene. J lost 1 base, V lost 5 bases, and 6 bases had no gene match. The CDR3 bases are TGTGCCAGCAGCCACGATCTAGCGGGGGGCCAAGAGACCCAGTACTTC. It encodes CASSHDLAGGQETQYF.